These 10 T cell receptor beta chains were all obtained from the same sample, sequenced in a study of blood T cell repertoires in COVID-19. Only in-frame clones appear in the TCRdb table, and some are missing; sequencing was by immunoSEQ multiplex PCR. Here the sample spans approximately 150,000 clones, 85% to 90% being singletons. The specimen sequenced was peripheral blood. Receptor source: a woman aged 60-75 years with active COVID-19.

The rearrangement uses TRBV11-3 and TRBJ2-7, with TRBD2 matching over 8 bases. Germline V gene data show CDR1 as SGHNT and CDR2 as YENEEA. This CDR3 comprises 13 residues. V dropped 5 bases and J dropped 10; count of bases not matched to a gene: 10. CDR3 nucleotide sequence: TGTGCCAGCAGCCCGGGGGGGAGCGGTCGCCAGTACTTC. Translation: CASSPGGSGRQYF.

This chain uses TRBV7-2 with TRBJ2-1; 11 bases agree with TRBD2. This CDR3 spans 14 amino acids. CDR1 is SGHTA and CDR2 is FQGNSA in the germline V gene. V was pared by 5 bases and J by 7 bases, with 4 bases of the junction left unmatched. CDR3 region: CASSPSGRWNEQFF. The CDR3 nucleotides read TGTGCCAGCAGCCCTAGCGGGAGGTGGAATGAGCAGTTCTTC.

The gene calls are TRBV5-4 and TRBJ2-7, with 13 bases lining up with TRBD2. From germline, CDR1 is SGHNT and CDR2 YYREEE (reference sequence). V shed 4 bases, J shed 2 bases, and the junction held 3 bases outside the gene matches. The CDR3 is 15 amino acids. In nucleotides, the CDR3 is TGTGCCAGCAGCCCGGGACTAGCGGGGCCCTACGAGCAGTACTTC. Translation gives CASSPGLAGPYEQYF.

V is TRBV5-1 and J is TRBJ2-1; D is unclear. Deletions cut 4 bases from V and 7 bases from J, with 12 bases between. Germline V gene data show CDR1 as SGHRS and CDR2 as YFSETQ. The length of the CDR3 is 13 residues. The CDR3 reads CASSLPRENEQFF. The CDR3 DNA is TGCGCCAGCAGCCTCCCGAGAGAGAATGAGCAGTTCTTC.

The rearrangement joins TRBV29-1 to TRBJ2-7; 11 positions match TRBD2. The trim removed 1 base at V and 2 bases at J, leaving 7 bases unmatched. The length of the CDR3 is 16 residues. Germline values: CDR1 SQVTM, CDR2 ANQGSEA. The CDR3 region is CSVEAGTSGRAYEQYF. The CDR3 DNA reads TGCAGCGTTGAAGCGGGAACTAGCGGGAGAGCCTACGAGCAGTACTTC.

This clone was seen once. The chain uses TRBV11-2 and TRBJ2-3, with TRBD2 matching 7 bases. CDR1 is SGHAT, CDR2 FQNNGV, per germline. V lost 8 bases and J lost 0; bases outside the gene matches: 5. The CDR3 is made up of 14 amino acids. As DNA, the CDR3 is TGTGCCAGCCGAATTAGCGGGAGCACAGATACGCAGTATTTT. Residues: CASRISGSTDTQYF.

This clone appeared a few times. One junction end does not reproduce the germline sequence, and a read error may be involved. The chain links TRBV27 to TRBJ2-7; D is unresolved. Germline V gives CDR1 MNHEY, CDR2 SMNVEV (reference sequence). CDR3 length: 12 amino acids. DNA of the CDR3: TGTGCCAGCAGTTCCGTCTCCCACGAGCAGTACTTC. Translated, it gives CASSSVSHEQYF.

The chain employs TRBV2 and TRBJ1-6, with 8 bases lining up with TRBD1. Germline values: CDR1 SNHLY, CDR2 FYNNEI. This CDR3 has 15 residues. V was pared by 6 bases and J by 10 bases, with 11 bases of the junction left unmatched. The chain's CDR3 is CASSRSDREYSPLHF. For the CDR3, the DNA is TGTGCCAGCAGCCGGTCGGACAGGGAATACTCACCCCTCCACTTT.

This clone was recorded once. The gene calls are TRBV7-9 and TRBJ2-5, with TRBD1 identical over 9 bases. V shed 4 bases, J shed 4 bases, and the junction held 10 bases outside the gene matches. The CDR3 runs to 16 residues. The V gene's germline CDR1 is SEHNR and CDR2 FQNEAQ (reference sequence). As DNA, the CDR3 is TGTGCCAGCAGCTCGACTACCGGGACAGGGTTAGAGACCCAGTACTTC. As protein: CASSSTTGTGLETQYF.

The chain recombines TRBV5-4 with TRBJ1-1; D is undetermined. CDR3 length: 12 residues. CDR1 is SGHNT, CDR2 YYREEE, per germline (reference sequence). V shed 5 bases and J shed 1 base, with 6 bases lying between them. The CDR3 DNA reads TGTGCCAGCAGGGGCACGAACACTGAAGCTTTCTTT. It specifies CASRGTNTEAFF. Supplemented by reference TRBV5-4 and TRBJ1-1, the full variable domain reads ETGVTQSPTHLIKTRGQQVTLRCSSQSGHNTVSWYQQALGQGPQFIFQYYREEENGRGNFPPRFSGLQFPNYSSELNVNALELDDSALYLCASRGTNTEAFFGQGTRLTVV.